What follows is one T cell receptor (beta chain) and its context. Its matching antigen is unknown. Assay: immunoSEQ multiplex PCR; the TCRdb copy retains only in-frame clones and omits some. The table shows approximately 17,000 clones, with just over 90% occurring only once. The entry originates in a study of lymphopenia after photon versus proton radiotherapy. General observations from the study: Better survival with proton therapy was suggested as possible, not demonstrated.

The J segment lost 5 bases and the V segment lost 2 bases, leaving 8 bases of the junction unmatched. This CDR3 is built from 16 residues. CDR1 is SGHRS, CDR2 YFSETQ, per germline. The rearrangement links TRBV5-1 to TRBJ2-3; TRBD2 aligns across 10 bases. The TCR originated in a man in his 60s with pancreatic cancer. Sequenced material: peripheral blood, taken from a patient treated with photon-based radiotherapy. The CDR3 DNA follows: TGCGCCAGCAGCTTCTCTAGCGGGGGCCGGGGAGATACGCAGTATTTT. Its translation: CASSFSSGGRGDTQYF.